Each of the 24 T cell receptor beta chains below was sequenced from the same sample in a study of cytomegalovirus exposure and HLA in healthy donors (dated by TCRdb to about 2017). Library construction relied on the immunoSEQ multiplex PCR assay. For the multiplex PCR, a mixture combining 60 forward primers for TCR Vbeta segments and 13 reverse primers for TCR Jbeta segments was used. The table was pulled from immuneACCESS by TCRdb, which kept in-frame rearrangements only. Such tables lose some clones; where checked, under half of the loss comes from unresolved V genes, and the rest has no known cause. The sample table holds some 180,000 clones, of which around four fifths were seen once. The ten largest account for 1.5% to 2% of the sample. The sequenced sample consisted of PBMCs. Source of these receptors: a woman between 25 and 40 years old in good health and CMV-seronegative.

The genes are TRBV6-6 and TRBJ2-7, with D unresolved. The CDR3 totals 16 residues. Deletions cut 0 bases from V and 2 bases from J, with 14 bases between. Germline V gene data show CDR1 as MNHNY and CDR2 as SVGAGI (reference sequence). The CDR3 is CASSYSRGVDTYEQYF. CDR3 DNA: TGTGCCAGCAGTTACTCGCGCGGCGTCGATACCTACGAGCAGTACTTC.

CDR3: CASSLMTSTDTQYF. The CDR3 region has the DNA TGCGCCAGCAGCTTGATGACAAGCACAGATACGCAGTATTTT. J is TRBJ2-3 and V is TRBV5-1, with no clear D. This CDR3 is 14 amino acids long. Germline CDR1 reads SGHRS; CDR2 reads YFSETQ. V lost 1 base and J lost 0, with 6 bases in between. Supplemented by reference TRBV5-1 and TRBJ2-3, the full variable domain reads KAGVTQTPRYLIKTRGQQVTLSCSPISGHRSVSWYQQTPGQGLQFLFEYFSETQRNKGNFPGRFSGRQFSNSRSEMNVSTLELGDSALYLCASSLMTSTDTQYFGPGTRLTVL.

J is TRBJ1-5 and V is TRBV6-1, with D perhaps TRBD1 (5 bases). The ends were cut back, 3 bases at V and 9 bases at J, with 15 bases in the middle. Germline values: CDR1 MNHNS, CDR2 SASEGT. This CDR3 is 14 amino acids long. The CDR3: CASSDTRWGWPQHF. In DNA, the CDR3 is TGTGCCAGCAGTGATACCCGTTGGGGCTGGCCCCAGCATTTT.

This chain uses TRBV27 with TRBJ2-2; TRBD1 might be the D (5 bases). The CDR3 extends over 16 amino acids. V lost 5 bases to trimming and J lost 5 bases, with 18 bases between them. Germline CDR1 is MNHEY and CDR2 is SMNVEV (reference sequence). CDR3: CASSPGVGVRTGELFF. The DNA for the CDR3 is TGTGCCAGCAGTCCCGGCGTAGGGGTCAGGACCGGGGAGCTGTTTTTT.

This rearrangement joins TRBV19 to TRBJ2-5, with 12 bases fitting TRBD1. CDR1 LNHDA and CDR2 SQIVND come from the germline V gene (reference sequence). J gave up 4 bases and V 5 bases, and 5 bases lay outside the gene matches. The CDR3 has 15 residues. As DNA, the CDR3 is TGTGCCAGTAGTCTGGGACAGGGGGCAGGAGAGACCCAGTACTTC. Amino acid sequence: CASSLGQGAGETQYF.

In nucleotides, the CDR3 is TGCAGCGGGGGGGGGTTATCCCAAGAGACCCAGTACTTC. This gives the protein CSGGGLSQETQYF. The chain is built from TRBV29-1 and TRBJ2-5, with 7 bases fitting TRBD2. The V gene's germline CDR1 is SQVTM and CDR2 ANQGSEA. V dropped 7 bases and J dropped 1; count of bases not matched to a gene: 6. The CDR3 extends over 13 amino acids.

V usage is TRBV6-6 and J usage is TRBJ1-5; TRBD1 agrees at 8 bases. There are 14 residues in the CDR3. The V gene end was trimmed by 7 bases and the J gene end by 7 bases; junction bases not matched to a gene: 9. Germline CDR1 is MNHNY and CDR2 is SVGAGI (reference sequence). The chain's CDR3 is CASTTDRGGQPQHF. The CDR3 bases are TGTGCCAGCACAACAGACAGGGGAGGCCAGCCCCAGCATTTT.

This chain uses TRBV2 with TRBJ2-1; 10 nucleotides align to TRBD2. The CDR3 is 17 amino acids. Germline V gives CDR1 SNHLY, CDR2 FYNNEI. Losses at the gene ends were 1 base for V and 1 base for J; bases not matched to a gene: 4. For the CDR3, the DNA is TGTGCCAGCAGTGAAGGCAAACTAGCGGGGTCCTACAATGAGCAGTTCTTC. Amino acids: CASSEGKLAGSYNEQFF.

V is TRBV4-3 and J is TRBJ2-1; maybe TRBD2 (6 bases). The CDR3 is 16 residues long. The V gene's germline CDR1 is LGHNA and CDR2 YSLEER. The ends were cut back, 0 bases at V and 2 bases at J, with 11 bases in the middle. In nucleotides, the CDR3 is TGCGCCAGCAGCCAAGATATCGGAGGGGCCTACAATGAGCAGTTCTTC. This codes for CASSQDIGGAYNEQFF.

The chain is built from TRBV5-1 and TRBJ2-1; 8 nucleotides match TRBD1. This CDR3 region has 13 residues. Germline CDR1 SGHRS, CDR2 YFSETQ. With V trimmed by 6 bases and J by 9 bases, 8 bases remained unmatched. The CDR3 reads CASTVAGGGEQFF. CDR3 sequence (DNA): TGCGCCAGCACGGTGGCAGGGGGCGGTGAGCAGTTCTTC.

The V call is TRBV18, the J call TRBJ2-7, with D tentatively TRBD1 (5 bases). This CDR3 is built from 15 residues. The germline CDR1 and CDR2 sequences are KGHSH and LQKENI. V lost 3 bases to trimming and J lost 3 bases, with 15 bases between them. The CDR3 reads CASSPASGRDYEQYF. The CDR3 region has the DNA TGTGCCAGCTCACCCGCGAGTGGCAGGGACTACGAGCAGTACTTC. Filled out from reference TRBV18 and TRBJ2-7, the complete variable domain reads NAGVMQNPRHLVRRRGQEARLRCSPMKGHSHVYWYRQLPEEGLKFMVYLQKENIIDESGMPKERFSAEFPKEGPSILRIQQVVRGDSAAYFCASSPASGRDYEQYFGPGTRLTVT.

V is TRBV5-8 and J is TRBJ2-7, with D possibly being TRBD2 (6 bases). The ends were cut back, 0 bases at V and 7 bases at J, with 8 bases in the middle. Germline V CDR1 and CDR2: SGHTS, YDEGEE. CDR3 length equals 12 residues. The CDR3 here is CASSLAGREQYF. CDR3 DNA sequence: TGTGCCAGCAGCTTGGCTGGGAGGGAGCAGTACTTC.

The chain's CDR3 is CASSILTATEAFF. CDR3 sequence (DNA): TGTGCCAGTAGTATACTTACAGCCACTGAAGCTTTCTTT. V usage is TRBV19 and J usage is TRBJ1-1, with no clear D. Germline assignment: CDR1 LNHDA and CDR2 SQIVND (reference sequence). The germline V and J ends were trimmed by 2 bases and 4 bases, with 8 bases remaining between them. The CDR3 is made up of 13 amino acids.

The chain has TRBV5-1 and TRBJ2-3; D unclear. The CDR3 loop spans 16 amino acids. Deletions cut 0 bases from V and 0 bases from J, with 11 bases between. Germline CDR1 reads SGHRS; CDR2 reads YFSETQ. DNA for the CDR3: TGCGCCAGCAGCTTGGAAGGCGGTACTAGCACAGATACGCAGTATTTT. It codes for CASSLEGGTSTDTQYF.

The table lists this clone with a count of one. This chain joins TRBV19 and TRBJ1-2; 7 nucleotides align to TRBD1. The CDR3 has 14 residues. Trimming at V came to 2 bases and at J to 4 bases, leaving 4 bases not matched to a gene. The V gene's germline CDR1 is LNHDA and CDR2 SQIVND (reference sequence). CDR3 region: CASSIQGGIYGYTF. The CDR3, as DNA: TGTGCCAGTAGTATACAGGGGGGAATCTATGGCTACACCTTC.

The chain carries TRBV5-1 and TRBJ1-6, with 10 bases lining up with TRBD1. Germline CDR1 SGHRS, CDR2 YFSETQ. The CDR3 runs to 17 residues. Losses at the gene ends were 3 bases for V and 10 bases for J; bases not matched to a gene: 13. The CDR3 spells CASSSWFGDRGVSPLHF. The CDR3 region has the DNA TGCGCCAGCAGCTCATGGTTTGGGGACAGGGGAGTATCACCCCTCCACTTT.

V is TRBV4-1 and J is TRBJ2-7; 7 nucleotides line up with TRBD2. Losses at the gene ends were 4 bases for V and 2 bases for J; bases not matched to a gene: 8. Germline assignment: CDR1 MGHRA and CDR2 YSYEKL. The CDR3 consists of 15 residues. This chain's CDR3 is CASSPAQGLTYEQYF. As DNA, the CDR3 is TGCGCCAGCAGCCCCGCCCAGGGACTAACCTACGAGCAGTACTTC.

CDR3 nucleotide sequence: TGCGCCAGCAGCTCGGAAGAGGGAGGGAGGACAGATACGCAGTATTTT. Its translation: CASSSEEGGRTDTQYF. The rearrangement joins TRBV5-1 to TRBJ2-3; 7 bases line up with TRBD2. Germline trimming cut 3 bases from V and 3 bases from J; bases unmatched to any gene: 10. This CDR3 contains 16 residues. The germline V gene encodes CDR1 SGHRS and CDR2 YFSETQ.

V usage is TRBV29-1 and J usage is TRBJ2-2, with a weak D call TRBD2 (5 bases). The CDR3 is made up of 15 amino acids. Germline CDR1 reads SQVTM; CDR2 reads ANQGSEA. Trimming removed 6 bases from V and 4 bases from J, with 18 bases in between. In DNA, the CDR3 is TGCAGCGTACCGTGCAGGCTCGAGGGCACCGGGGAGCTGTTTTTT. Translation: CSVPCRLEGTGELFF.

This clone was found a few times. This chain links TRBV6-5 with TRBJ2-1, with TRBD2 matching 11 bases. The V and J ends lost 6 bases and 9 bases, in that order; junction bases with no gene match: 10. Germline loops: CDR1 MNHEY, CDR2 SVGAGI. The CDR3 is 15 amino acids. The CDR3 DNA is TGTGCCAGCAGATTAGCGGGGGGGCAGTTCGGTGAGCAGTTCTTC. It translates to CASRLAGGQFGEQFF.

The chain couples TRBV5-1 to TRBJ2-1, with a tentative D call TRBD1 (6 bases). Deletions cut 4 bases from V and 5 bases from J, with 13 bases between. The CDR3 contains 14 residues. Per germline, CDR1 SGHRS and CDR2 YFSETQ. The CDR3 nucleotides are TGCGCCAGCAGCACCAGATGGACAGACAATGAGCAGTTCTTC. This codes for CASSTRWTDNEQFF.

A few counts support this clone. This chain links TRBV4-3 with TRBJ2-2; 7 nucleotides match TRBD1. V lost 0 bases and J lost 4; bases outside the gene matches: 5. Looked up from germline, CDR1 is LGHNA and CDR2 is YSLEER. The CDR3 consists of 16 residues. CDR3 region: CASSQDRGLPTGELFF. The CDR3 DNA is TGCGCCAGCAGCCAAGATAGGGGGCTACCCACCGGGGAGCTGTTTTTT.

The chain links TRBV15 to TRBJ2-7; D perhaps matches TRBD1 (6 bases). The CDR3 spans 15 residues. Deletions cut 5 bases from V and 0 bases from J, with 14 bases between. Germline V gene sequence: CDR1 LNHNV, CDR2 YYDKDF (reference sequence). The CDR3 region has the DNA TGTGCCACCAGCGCCATTAGGGGGTCCTCCTACGAGCAGTACTTC. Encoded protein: CATSAIRGSSYEQYF. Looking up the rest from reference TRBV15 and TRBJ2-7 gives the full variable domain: DAMVIQNPRYQVTQFGKPVTLSCSQTLNHNVMYWYQQKSSQAPKLLFHYYDKDFNNEADTPDNFQSRRPNTSFCFLDIRSPGLGDTAMYLCATSAIRGSSYEQYFGPGTRLTVT.

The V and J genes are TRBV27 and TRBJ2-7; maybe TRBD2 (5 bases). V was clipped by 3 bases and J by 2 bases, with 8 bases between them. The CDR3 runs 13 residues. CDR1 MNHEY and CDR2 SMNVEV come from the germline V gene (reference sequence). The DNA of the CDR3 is TGTGCCAGCAGTTTCGCGACTACCTACGAGCAGTACTTC. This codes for CASSFATTYEQYF.